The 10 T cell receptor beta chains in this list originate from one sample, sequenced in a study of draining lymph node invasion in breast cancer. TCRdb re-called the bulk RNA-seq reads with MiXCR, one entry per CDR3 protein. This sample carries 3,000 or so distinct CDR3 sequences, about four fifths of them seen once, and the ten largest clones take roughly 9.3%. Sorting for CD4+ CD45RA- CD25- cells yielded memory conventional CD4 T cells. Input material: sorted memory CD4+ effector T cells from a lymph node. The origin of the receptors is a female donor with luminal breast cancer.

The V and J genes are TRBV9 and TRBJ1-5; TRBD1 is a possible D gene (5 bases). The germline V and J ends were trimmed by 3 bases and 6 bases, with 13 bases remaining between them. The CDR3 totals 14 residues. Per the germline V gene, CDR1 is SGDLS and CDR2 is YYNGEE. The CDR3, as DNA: TGTGCCAGCAGCGGCTATGGGACGGGTCAGCCCCAGCATTTT. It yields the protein CASSGYGTGQPQHF.

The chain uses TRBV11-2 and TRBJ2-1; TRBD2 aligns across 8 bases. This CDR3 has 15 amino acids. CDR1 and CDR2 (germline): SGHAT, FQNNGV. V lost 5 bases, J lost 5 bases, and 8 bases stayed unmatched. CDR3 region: CASSPRTSRNNEQFF. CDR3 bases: TGTGCCAGCAGCCCGAGGACTAGCCGTAACAATGAGCAGTTCTTC.

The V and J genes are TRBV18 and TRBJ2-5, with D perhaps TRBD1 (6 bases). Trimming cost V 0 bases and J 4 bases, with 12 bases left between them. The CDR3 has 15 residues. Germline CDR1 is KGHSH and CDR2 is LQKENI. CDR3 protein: CASSPPAQGGETQYF. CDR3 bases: TGTGCCAGCTCACCACCGGCACAGGGTGGAGAGACCCAGTACTTC.

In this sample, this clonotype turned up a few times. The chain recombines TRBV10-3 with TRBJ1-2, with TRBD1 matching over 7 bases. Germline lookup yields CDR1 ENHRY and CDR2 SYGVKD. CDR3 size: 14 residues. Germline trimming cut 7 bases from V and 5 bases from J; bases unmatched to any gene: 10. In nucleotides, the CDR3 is TGTGCCATCACCGAGGGGGCTCGTCAGTATGGCTACACCTTC. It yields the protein CAITEGARQYGYTF.

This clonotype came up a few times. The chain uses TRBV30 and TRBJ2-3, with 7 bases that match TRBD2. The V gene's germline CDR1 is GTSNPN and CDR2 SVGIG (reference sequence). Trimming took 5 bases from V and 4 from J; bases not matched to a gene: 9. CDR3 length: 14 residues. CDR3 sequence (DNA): TGTGCCTGGGGACTAGGAGGGGACTCAGATACGCAGTATTTT. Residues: CAWGLGGDSDTQYF. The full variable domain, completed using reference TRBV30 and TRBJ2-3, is SQTIHQWPATLVQPVGSPLSLECTVEGTSNPNLYWYRQAAGRGLQLLFYSVGIGQISSEVPQNLSASRPQDRQFILSSKKLLLSDSGFYLCAWGLGGDSDTQYFGPGTRLTVL.

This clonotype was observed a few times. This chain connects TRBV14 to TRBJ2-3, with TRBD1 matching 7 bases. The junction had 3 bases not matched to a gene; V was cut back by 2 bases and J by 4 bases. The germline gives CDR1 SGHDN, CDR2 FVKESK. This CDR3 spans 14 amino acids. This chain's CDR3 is CASSQIQGADTQYF. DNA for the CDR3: TGTGCCAGCAGCCAAATTCAGGGGGCAGATACGCAGTATTTT.

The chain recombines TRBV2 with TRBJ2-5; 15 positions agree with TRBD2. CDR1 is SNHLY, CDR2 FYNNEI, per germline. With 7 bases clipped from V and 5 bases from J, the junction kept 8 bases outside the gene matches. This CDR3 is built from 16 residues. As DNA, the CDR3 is TGTGCCAGCACCCTGCGGACTAGCGGGGGGGCGGAGACCCAGTACTTC. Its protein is CASTLRTSGGAETQYF.

The DNA of the CDR3 is TGTGCCAGCAGCGCGCGTATCACAGGCGATAATTCACCCCTCCACTTT. Translated, it gives CASSARITGDNSPLHF. The genes are TRBV7-2 and TRBJ1-6, with a tentative D call TRBD1 (5 bases). This CDR3 spans 16 amino acids. Germline V gene sequence: CDR1 SGHTA, CDR2 FQGNSA. V was shortened by 5 bases and J by 5 bases, with 16 bases between the two germline ends.

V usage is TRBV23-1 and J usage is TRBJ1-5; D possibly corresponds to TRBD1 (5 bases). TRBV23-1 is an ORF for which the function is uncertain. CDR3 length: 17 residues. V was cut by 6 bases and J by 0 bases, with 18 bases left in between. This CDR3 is CASSHLEGHHSNQPQHF. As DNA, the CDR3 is TGCGCCAGCAGCCACTTAGAGGGGCACCATAGCAATCAGCCCCAGCATTTT.

CDR3 nucleotides: TGTGCCAGCAGGCCCCGGGTGGCTGGGGACACTGAAGCTTTCTTT. Amino acids: CASRPRVAGDTEAFF. The J gene is TRBJ1-1, the V gene TRBV2; D unclear. This CDR3 comprises 15 residues. V lost 6 bases, J lost 3 bases, and 17 bases lay in between. Looked up from germline, CDR1 is SNHLY and CDR2 is FYNNEI.